This is a list of T cell receptor beta chains from one sample in a study of memory CD4+ T cells and cytomegalovirus serostatus. Libraries were prepared by immunoSEQ multiplex PCR; TCRdb keeps only in-frame clonotypes and omits some of them. The profile covers about 44,000 clones, with over 60% appearing a single time and 1.1% taken by the ten largest. Sequencing input: memory CD4+ T cells from blood. The receptors were sampled from an adult in good health and CMV-seronegative. Each CDR3 is given with its conserved first and last residue. Each record gives: V gene, clone size, J gene, CDR3 length, D gene, CDR3 protein, CDR3 DNA. A D gene is named only where the DNA matches it firmly. Only some rows state a clone size, as once, few, many or a class for expanded clones.

>TRBV28|NA|TRBJ1-2|14|NA
CASSLTGGGYGYTF
TGTGCCAGCAGTTTAACAGGCGGGGGCTATGGCTACACCTTC
>TRBV19|NA|TRBJ1-3|15|NA
CASSMGGSSGNTIYF
TGTGCCAGTAGTATGGGAGGCAGCTCTGGAAACACCATATATTTT
>TRBV28|NA|TRBJ2-1|14|NA
CASIGASKKPEQFF
TGTGCCAGCATCGGGGCTAGCAAAAAACCTGAGCAGTTCTTC
>TRBV10-3|NA|TRBJ2-1|14|NA
CAISVSTAYNEQFF
TGTGCCATCAGTGTAAGTACGGCCTACAATGAGCAGTTCTTC
>TRBV6-5|NA|TRBJ2-7|15|TRBD1
CASTLRGQGVYEQYF
TGTGCCAGCACTCTAAGGGGACAGGGGGTTTACGAGCAGTACTTC
>TRBV5-4|NA|TRBJ2-1|14|NA
CASSFPDPYNEQFF
TGTGCCAGCAGCTTCCCGGACCCTTACAATGAGCAGTTCTTC
>TRBV7-2|NA|TRBJ1-1|13|TRBD1
CASSHDRGREAFF
TGTGCCAGCAGCCATGACAGGGGTCGGGAAGCTTTCTTT
>TRBV5-4|NA|TRBJ1-1|16|TRBD1
CASSIPSQGLGTEAFF
TGTGCCAGCAGCATCCCGTCACAGGGGTTGGGGACTGAAGCTTTCTTT
>TRBV6-1|NA|TRBJ1-3|15|TRBD1
CASTRGQISGNTIYF
TGTGCCAGCACCAGGGGACAGATCTCTGGAAACACCATATATTTT
>TRBV6-5|NA|TRBJ2-3|14|TRBD2
CASRAGLAGDTQYF
TGTGCCAGCCGGGCGGGACTAGCGGGAGATACGCAGTATTTT
>TRBV6-5|few|TRBJ1-2|15|TRBD1
CASSGLGQGNYGYTF
TGTGCCAGCAGTGGTTTGGGACAGGGGAACTATGGCTACACCTTC
>TRBV6-6|NA|TRBJ1-2|12|NA
CASSQGLGGYTF
TGTGCCAGCAGTCAGGGACTGGGAGGCTACACCTTC
>TRBV5-1|NA|TRBJ2-6|17|TRBD1
CASSLWGQSSGANVLTF
TGCGCCAGCAGCTTGTGGGGACAGAGCTCTGGGGCCAACGTCCTGACTTTC
>TRBV6-5|NA|TRBJ1-5|14|NA
CASSAGRGNQPQHF
TGTGCCAGCAGCGCCGGGAGGGGCAATCAGCCCCAGCATTTT
>TRBV25-1|once|TRBJ1-2|15|TRBD1
CASSESRTGVSGYTF
TGTGCCAGCAGTGAATCGAGGACAGGGGTTTCTGGCTACACCTTC
>TRBV25-1|NA|TRBJ1-3|17|NA
CASSEYGRAPSGNTIYF
TGTGCCAGCAGTGAATACGGGAGGGCACCATCTGGAAACACCATATATTTT
>TRBV7-9|NA|TRBJ1-4|15|TRBD1
CASSSGQGGGQKLFF
TGTGCCAGCAGCTCCGGACAGGGAGGCGGTCAAAAACTGTTTTTT
>TRBV11-3|once|TRBJ2-7|14|TRBD2
CASRLSGRAGEQYF
TGTGCCAGCAGATTAAGCGGGAGGGCCGGCGAGCAGTACTTC
>TRBV25-1|NA|TRBJ1-1|15|NA
CASSRSRALNTEAFF
TGTGCCAGCAGTCGAAGTCGGGCGCTGAACACTGAAGCTTTCTTT
>TRBV10-2|few|TRBJ1-1|12|NA
CASSGSNTEAFF
TGCGCCAGCAGTGGGTCGAACACTGAAGCTTTCTTT
>TRBV9|once|TRBJ2-2|13|TRBD2
CASRQAGVGELFF
TGTGCCAGCAGGCAAGCGGGAGTCGGGGAGCTGTTTTTT
>TRBV21-1|NA|TRBJ1-5|19|NA
CASSKKGEGITHSNQPQHF
TGTGCCAGCAGCAAAAAAGGCGAGGGCATAACCCATAGCAATCAGCCCCAGCATTTT
>TRBV5-1|NA|TRBJ2-5|17|NA
CASSLGGPDRPQETQYF
TGCGCCAGCAGCTTGGGAGGCCCTGACAGGCCCCAAGAGACCCAGTACTTC
>TRBV7-9|NA|TRBJ1-4|14|NA
CASTWDRWEEKLFF
TGTGCCAGCACCTGGGACCGATGGGAGGAAAAACTGTTTTTT
>TRBV18|NA|TRBJ1-2|15|TRBD1
CASSPSRQGDGGYTF
TGTGCCAGCTCACCATCCAGGCAGGGGGATGGCGGCTACACCTTC
>TRBV11-1|NA|TRBJ1-4|15|NA
CASSLGASGGEKLFF
TGTGCCAGCAGCTTAGGCGCATCGGGCGGTGAAAAACTGTTTTTT
>TRBV7-8|NA|TRBJ1-2|11|NA
CASSPGVGYTF
TGTGCCAGCAGCCCAGGGGTCGGCTACACCTTC
>TRBV23-1|NA|TRBJ1-1|16|NA
CASSQPGRELLTEAFF
TGCGCCAGCAGTCAACCAGGGAGGGAACTTCTCACTGAAGCTTTCTTT
>TRBV2|NA|TRBJ2-1|17|TRBD2
CASSEALGGSGIDEQFF
TGTGCCAGCAGTGAAGCGCTTGGCGGGAGTGGTATCGATGAGCAGTTCTTC
>TRBV30|NA|TRBJ2-1|11|NA
CAWTGYNEQFF
TGTGCCTGGACAGGGTACAATGAGCAGTTCTTC
>TRBV21-1|NA|TRBJ2-5|11|NA
CARQGGETQYF
TGTGCCAGGCAGGGGGGGGAGACCCAGTACTTC
>TRBV15|NA|TRBJ2-7|14|NA
CATSRDRGRGEQYF
TGTGCCACCAGCAGAGACCGGGGCCGTGGCGAGCAGTACTTC
>TRBV19|few|TRBJ2-2|14|NA
CASSLQENTGELFF
TGTGCCAGTAGTTTGCAAGAAAACACCGGGGAGCTGTTTTTT
>TRBV10-3|NA|TRBJ1-1|14|NA
CAIRSRGLNTEAFF
TGTGCCATCCGCTCTAGGGGCCTGAACACTGAAGCTTTCTTT